This T cell receptor beta chain comes out of a study of blood T cell repertoires in COVID-19. Living in about two dozen US areas, the participants were between about 18 and 90 years of age. Allocation to cohorts depended on clinical history reported by the participants. Cohort 3 donors counted as recovered after two negative PCRs, clearance, or resolved symptoms. There are 13 residues in the CDR3. V lost 0 bases, J lost 2 bases, and 5 bases lay in between. Original handling: By means of reference gene primer amplification, nucleated cell counts were estimated. Only in-frame clones appear in the TCRdb table, and some are missing; sequencing was by immunoSEQ multiplex PCR. V and J calls plus clone size are reproduced from that table; the DNA served to infer D and trimming. In the table there are 300,000 to 350,000 clones, about nine tenths of which are singletons.

Input material: PBMCs or T cells enriched from blood (not recorded which). The chain joins TRBV12-3 or TRBV12-4 to TRBJ2-7; no clear D. The receptor was derived from a woman younger than 35 who had recovered from COVID-19. CDR3 sequence reads: CASSLANTYEQYF. Here the CDR3 DNA reads TGTGCCAGCAGTTTAGCGAACACCTACGAGCAGTACTTC.